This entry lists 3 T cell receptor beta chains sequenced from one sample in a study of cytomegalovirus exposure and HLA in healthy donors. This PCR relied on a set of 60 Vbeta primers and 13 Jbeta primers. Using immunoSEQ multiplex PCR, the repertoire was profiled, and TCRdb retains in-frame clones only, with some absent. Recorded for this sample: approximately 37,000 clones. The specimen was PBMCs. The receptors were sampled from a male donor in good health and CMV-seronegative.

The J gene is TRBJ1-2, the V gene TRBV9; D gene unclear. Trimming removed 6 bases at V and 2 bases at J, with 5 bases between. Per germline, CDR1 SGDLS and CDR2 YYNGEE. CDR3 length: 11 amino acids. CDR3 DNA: TGTGCCAGCAACGGGAACTATGGCTACACCTTC. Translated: CASNGNYGYTF.

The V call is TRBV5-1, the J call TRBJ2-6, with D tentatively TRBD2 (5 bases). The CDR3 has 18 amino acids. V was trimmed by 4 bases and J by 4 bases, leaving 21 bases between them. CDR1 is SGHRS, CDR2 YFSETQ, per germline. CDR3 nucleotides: TGCGCCAGCAGCCCCTATGGGCTGGCGGACTCCGGGGCCAACGTCCTGACTTTC. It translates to CASSPYGLADSGANVLTF.

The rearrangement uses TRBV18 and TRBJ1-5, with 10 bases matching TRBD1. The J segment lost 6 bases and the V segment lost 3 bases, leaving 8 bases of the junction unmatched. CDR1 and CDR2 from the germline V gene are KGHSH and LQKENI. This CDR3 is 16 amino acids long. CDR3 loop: CASSPGGQGKAQPQHF. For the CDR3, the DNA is TGTGCCAGCTCACCCGGGGGACAGGGGAAAGCTCAGCCCCAGCATTTT.